The 6 T cell receptor beta chains below come from one sample, sequenced in a study of T cell responses to AZD1222 COVID-19 vaccine (dated by TCRdb to the early 2020s). The library was prepared using the immunoSEQ multiplex PCR assay. TCRdb obtained this table from immuneACCESS and retained in-frame rearrangements with V and J assigned. These tables miss some clones; where compared with another copy, unresolved V genes account for less than half of the shortfall, and the remainder is unexplained. The table for this sample lists around 26,000 clones; over 75% of them were counted only once. Together, the top ten hold 2.5% to 3% of the sample. This specimen's time point label, interpreted: about 28 days (+/-7) after the second vaccine dose. Source: peripheral blood, taken 28 days after the second AZD1222 dose. The receptors derive from an adult who received the AZD1222 COVID-19 vaccine.

The V call is TRBV4-3, the J call TRBJ1-4; unclear D gene. CDR1 is LGHNA and CDR2 is YSLEER in the germline V gene. V was shortened by 0 bases and J by 2 bases, with 7 bases between the two germline ends. The CDR3 spans 15 residues. This CDR3 reads CASSQDVQTNEKLFF. For the CDR3, the DNA is TGCGCCAGCAGCCAAGATGTACAGACTAATGAAAAACTGTTTTTT.

V and J are TRBV28 and TRBJ1-2; tentative D call: TRBD1 (6 bases). Trimming took 7 bases from V and 2 from J, leaving 14 bases between them. There are 14 residues in the CDR3. Germline CDR1 is MDHEN and CDR2 is SYDVKM. In nucleotides, the CDR3 is TGTGCCAGCACAGGGACATTACCAAACTATGGCTACACCTTC. Residues: CASTGTLPNYGYTF.

This clone has only one observation. This CDR3 is CASSQMEGSYNEQFF. The CDR3 bases are TGCGCCAGCAGCCAAATGGAGGGGTCCTACAATGAGCAGTTCTTC. The V call is TRBV4-1, the J call TRBJ2-1; D possibly corresponds to TRBD2 (6 bases). The CDR3 runs to 15 residues. Germline V CDR1 and CDR2: MGHRA, YSYEKL. V lost 2 bases, J lost 1 base, and 9 bases lay in between.

The chain links TRBV7-9 to TRBJ1-6; 7 nucleotides line up with TRBD1. The CDR3 is 14 amino acids. From germline, CDR1 is SEHNR and CDR2 FQNEAQ (reference sequence). Trimming cost V 5 bases and J 8 bases; bases outside gene matches: 6. This CDR3 reads CASSAGTAHSPLHF. CDR3 DNA sequence: TGTGCCAGCAGCGCAGGGACAGCCCATTCACCCCTCCACTTT.

The chain couples TRBV11-3 to TRBJ1-6; a possible D gene is TRBD1 (6 bases). There are 14 residues in the CDR3. V lost 1 base to trimming and J lost 10 bases, with 11 bases between them. From germline, CDR1 is SGHNT and CDR2 YENEEA. The CDR3 protein is CASSLGGAKSPLHF. In nucleotides, the CDR3 is TGTGCCAGCAGCTTAGGGGGGGCGAAATCACCCCTCCACTTT.

The chain employs TRBV18 and TRBJ2-7, with D possibly matching TRBD2 (7 bases). Germline lookup yields CDR1 KGHSH and CDR2 LQKENI. With 0 bases removed from V and 2 bases from J, the gap between germline ends came to 20 bases. CDR3 size: 18 residues. The CDR3 sequence: CASSPPTGGGGPPYEQYF. The CDR3 bases are TGTGCCAGCTCACCACCCACTGGGGGAGGGGGACCCCCCTACGAGCAGTACTTC.